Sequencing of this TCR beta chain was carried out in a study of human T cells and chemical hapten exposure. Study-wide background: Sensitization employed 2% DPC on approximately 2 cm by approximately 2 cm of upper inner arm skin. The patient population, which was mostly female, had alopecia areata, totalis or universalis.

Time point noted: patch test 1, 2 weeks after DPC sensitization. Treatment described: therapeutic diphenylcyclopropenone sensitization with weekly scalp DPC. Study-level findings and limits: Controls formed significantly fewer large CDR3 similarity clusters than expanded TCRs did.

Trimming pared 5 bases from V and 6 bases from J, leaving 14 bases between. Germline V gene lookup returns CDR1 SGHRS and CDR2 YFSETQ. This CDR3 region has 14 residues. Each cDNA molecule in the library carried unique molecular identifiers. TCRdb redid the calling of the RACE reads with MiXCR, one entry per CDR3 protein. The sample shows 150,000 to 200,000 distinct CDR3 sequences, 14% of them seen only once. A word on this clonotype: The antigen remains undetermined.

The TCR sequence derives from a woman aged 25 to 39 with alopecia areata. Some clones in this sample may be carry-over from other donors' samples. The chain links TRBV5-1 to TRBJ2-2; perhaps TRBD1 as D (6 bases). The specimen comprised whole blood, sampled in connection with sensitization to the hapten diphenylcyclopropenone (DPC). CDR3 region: CASRSTGSPGELFF. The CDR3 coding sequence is TGCGCCAGCAGGTCTACAGGGTCCCCCGGGGAGCTGTTTTTT.